This T cell receptor (beta chain) came from a study of T cells in Graves' hyperthyroidism and ophthalmopathy. Template material for amplifying TCR beta CDR3 regions consisted of RNA transcripts. In the first-round RT-PCR of the TCR CDR3, the HTBI primer set was used. TCRdb recomputed calls from the multiplex PCR reads with MiXCR, one row per CDR3 protein. The table shows about 340,000 distinct CDR3 sequences, with 15% to 20% occurring only once. This clonotype was found many times. The sequenced sample was blood. This receptor was taken from a woman aged 45-65 years with Graves' hyperthyroidism.

CDR3 sequence: CVASPGGNYGYTF. CDR3 nucleotides: TGCGTGGCCAGTCCAGGGGGGAACTATGGCTACACCTTC. The chain carries TRBV20-1 and TRBJ1-2, with 7 bases identical to TRBD1. This CDR3 is built from 13 residues. The germline V gene has CDR1 DFQATT and CDR2 SNEGSKA (reference sequence).